One sample yielded the 21 T cell receptor beta chains listed below, sequenced in a study of long-term antiretroviral therapy in people with HIV. At survey level, the immunoSEQ assay was run in its v3.0 version. The assay was immunoSEQ multiplex PCR, and TCRdb's table has in-frame clones only and misses some. The sample contains under 25,000 clones, more than 70% of which appear only once. Sample: unsorted PBMCs, taken 0.5 years before starting antiretroviral therapy. The receptors stem from a man aged 18 to 29 with HIV.

The gene calls are TRBV19 and TRBJ1-1; the D gene is possibly TRBD1 (5 bases). Germline assignment: CDR1 LNHDA and CDR2 SQIVND (reference sequence). V was shortened by 6 bases and J by 0 bases, with 8 bases between the two germline ends. The CDR3 contains 13 residues. DNA of the CDR3: TGTGCCAGTAGACAGGTTCTGAACACTGAAGCTTTCTTT. Protein product: CASRQVLNTEAFF. The full variable domain, rest sourced from reference TRBV19 and TRBJ1-1, is DGGITQSPKYLFRKEGQNVTLSCEQNLNHDAMYWYRQDPGQGLRLIYYSQIVNDFQKGDIAEGYSVSREKKESFPLTVTSAQKNPTAFYLCASRQVLNTEAFFGQGTRLTVV.

A note on this clone: The same CDR3 arises from other DNA sequences in this sample as well. The chain employs TRBV15 and TRBJ2-7; the D is unclear. This CDR3 has 11 residues. The V gene lost 5 bases and the J gene lost 0 bases, with 2 bases spanning the gap. Looked up from germline, CDR1 is LNHNV and CDR2 is YYDKDF (reference sequence). The CDR3 here is CATSSSYEQYF. In nucleotides, the CDR3 is TGTGCCACCAGCTCCTCCTACGAGCAGTACTTC.

In its sample, this clone was seen a few times. The genes are TRBV7-6 and TRBJ2-7; the D gene could be TRBD1 or TRBD2 (6 bases each). The germline V gene has CDR1 SGHVS and CDR2 FNYEAQ. V lost 1 base and J lost 7, with 14 bases in between. The CDR3 has 14 residues. The CDR3 region is CASSLGPRGLEQYF. The CDR3 nucleotides read TGTGCCAGCAGCTTAGGCCCCCGGGGGCTGGAGCAGTACTTC.

The rearrangement uses TRBV5-4 and TRBJ1-1; D is uncertain. The CDR3 totals 15 residues. Trimming took 0 bases from V and 1 from J, leaving 10 bases between them. CDR1 is SGHNT, CDR2 YYREEE, per germline (reference sequence). The CDR3 bases are TGTGCCAGCAGCTTGGCTGGGTTTCGGAACACTGAAGCTTTCTTT. Translated: CASSLAGFRNTEAFF.

The genes are TRBV28 and TRBJ2-7; weak D call: TRBD2 (9 bases). Germline assignment: CDR1 MDHEN and CDR2 SYDVKM. The CDR3 extends over 20 amino acids. Trimming shortened V by 3 bases and J by 6 bases, and 33 bases separated the two germline ends. The CDR3 DNA is TGTGCCAGCAGTTTTCCAGGACAGGGTCGGATAGCGGGAGTGGCGGGCGAGCAGTACTTC. Protein sequence: CASSFPGQGRIAGVAGEQYF.

The chain carries TRBV5-6 and TRBJ2-2, with TRBD1 matching 8 bases. Germline V gene sequence: CDR1 SGHDT, CDR2 YYEEEE. V shed 5 bases, J shed 0 bases, and the junction held 12 bases outside the gene matches. CDR3 length: 18 amino acids. CDR3 residues: CASRGQDQRHPNTGELFF. Written as DNA, the CDR3 is TGTGCCAGCAGGGGACAGGACCAACGCCACCCGAACACCGGGGAGCTGTTTTTT.

The chain carries TRBV5-4 and TRBJ2-1, with TRBD2 identical over 8 bases. With V trimmed by 3 bases and J by 8 bases, 13 bases remained unmatched. Germline V CDR1 and CDR2: SGHNT, YYREEE (reference sequence). This CDR3 is 16 amino acids long. DNA for the CDR3: TGTGCCAGCAGCTGGAAGCGGGAGCAGAATAGCCATGAGCAGTTCTTC. Amino acids: CASSWKREQNSHEQFF.

The V call is TRBV5-4, the J call TRBJ2-1; 14 bases fit TRBD2. Germline V gene sequence: CDR1 SGHNT, CDR2 YYREEE (reference sequence). This CDR3 comprises 15 residues. V gave up 4 bases and J gave up 9 bases; unmatched junction bases: 6. The CDR3 here is CASSRLAGGPGEQFF. The CDR3 nucleotides are TGTGCCAGCAGCCGACTAGCGGGGGGGCCGGGTGAGCAGTTCTTC.

The CDR3 spells CASSYSPGEGGGEQYF. The CDR3 DNA reads as TGTGCCAGCAGTTACTCCCCTGGCGAGGGGGGAGGCGAGCAGTACTTC. The chain recombines TRBV6-5 with TRBJ2-7; D may correspond to TRBD1 or TRBD2 (6 bases each). Trimming shortened V by 0 bases and J by 6 bases, and 18 bases separated the two germline ends. Germline V gene data show CDR1 as MNHEY and CDR2 as SVGAGI. The CDR3 runs 16 residues.

The gene calls are TRBV19 and TRBJ1-4; D unresolved. Between the trimmed V and J ends, which lost 5 bases and 3 bases, there was a span of 16 bases. CDR3 size: 16 residues. The V gene's germline CDR1 is LNHDA and CDR2 SQIVND (reference sequence). CDR3 bases: TGTGCCAGTAGTGTCCTTGCCGGGATGGCTAATGAAAAACTGTTTTTT. Translating gives CASSVLAGMANEKLFF.

The chain is built from TRBV5-1 and TRBJ2-2; 7 bases agree with TRBD1. There are 15 residues in the CDR3. Per germline, CDR1 SGHRS and CDR2 YFSETQ. Trimming took 0 bases from V and 6 from J; bases not matched to a gene: 5. CDR3 sequence: CASSLDRGGSGELFF. CDR3 sequence (DNA): TGCGCCAGCAGCTTGGACAGGGGCGGGTCCGGGGAGCTGTTTTTT.

The V gene is TRBV25-1, the J gene TRBJ2-2; D is unclear. V was clipped by 7 bases and J by 6 bases, with 12 bases between them. CDR3 length: 13 residues. Germline V gene sequence: CDR1 MGHDK, CDR2 SYGVNS. The CDR3 reads CASTLGWAGELFF. The CDR3 region has the DNA TGTGCCAGCACCCTAGGCTGGGCCGGGGAGCTGTTTTTT.

This clone appeared once. V is TRBV7-3 and J is TRBJ1-1; tentative D call: TRBD1 (5 bases). This CDR3 contains 12 residues. Germline assignment: CDR1 SGHTA and CDR2 FQGTGA. The ends were cut back, 3 bases at V and 7 bases at J, with 9 bases in the middle. The CDR3 nucleotides are TGTGCCAGCAGCTTTGGTGACAGTGAAGCTTTCTTT. This translates into CASSFGDSEAFF.

The J gene is TRBJ1-5, the V gene TRBV7-9, with D hard to call. The V gene lost 5 bases and the J gene lost 7 bases, with 9 bases spanning the gap. The V gene's germline CDR1 is SEHNR and CDR2 FQNEAQ (reference sequence). The CDR3 is made up of 12 amino acids. CDR3 sequence: CASSPLRQPQHF. The CDR3 bases are TGTGCCAGCAGCCCTTTACGGCAGCCCCAGCATTTT.

This clone was counted only a few times. The chain links TRBV25-1 to TRBJ1-5; D is undetermined. V gave up 2 bases and J gave up 7 bases, with 6 bases separating them. CDR3 size: 12 residues. Germline values: CDR1 MGHDK, CDR2 SYGVNS. The CDR3 here is CASSEEGQPQHF. In DNA form, the CDR3 reads TGTGCCAGCAGTGAAGAAGGCCAGCCCCAGCATTTT.

This rearrangement joins TRBV6-5 to TRBJ1-5, with D hard to call. Germline V gene data show CDR1 as MNHEY and CDR2 as SVGAGI. CDR3 length equals 14 residues. Deletions cut 0 bases from V and 6 bases from J, with 9 bases between. CDR3 sequence reads: CASSYSEGTQPQHF. The CDR3 DNA follows: TGTGCCAGCAGTTACTCGGAGGGTACTCAGCCCCAGCATTTT.

As DNA, the CDR3 is TGTGCCAGCAGCTTGATTGACCCGGACGAGCAGTACTTC. Protein product: CASSLIDPDEQYF. The J gene is TRBJ2-7, the V gene TRBV5-6; D not resolved. CDR1 and CDR2 (germline): SGHDT, YYEEEE. Trimming removed 1 base at V and 5 bases at J, with 10 bases between. The CDR3 covers 13 residues.

The chain joins TRBV9 to TRBJ2-7, with 10 bases lining up with TRBD2. V was clipped by 4 bases and J by 3 bases; unmatched bases: 7. CDR3 length: 15 amino acids. In germline, CDR1 is SGDLS, CDR2 YYNGEE. CDR3 nucleotide sequence: TGTGCCAGCAGCCCTCGACTAGCGGGTGACTACGAGCAGTACTTC. Protein: CASSPRLAGDYEQYF.

This clone is labeled as medium-sized. This chain joins TRBV27 and TRBJ2-7; D possibly uses TRBD1 or TRBD2 (5 bases each). Trimming cost V 6 bases and J 4 bases, with 13 bases left between them. The CDR3 sequence is 13 residues long. CDR1 MNHEY and CDR2 SMNVEV come from the germline V gene (reference sequence). The CDR3: CASSRGGIYEQYF. Written as DNA, the CDR3 is TGTGCCAGCAGCCGGGGCGGAATTTACGAGCAGTACTTC.

The chain is built from TRBV6-4 and TRBJ1-2; maybe TRBD1 (6 bases). Germline CDR1 and CDR2: MRHNA and SNTAGT. The length of the CDR3 is 15 residues. With 0 bases removed from V and 0 bases from J, the gap between germline ends came to 8 bases. The CDR3 coding sequence is TGTGCCAGCAGTGACTCGAGGGACACTAACTATGGCTACACCTTC. Amino acids: CASSDSRDTNYGYTF.

The chain uses TRBV4-1 and TRBJ2-1; D is unclear. CDR3 size: 16 residues. Germline loops: CDR1 MGHRA, CDR2 YSYEKL. V gave up 3 bases and J gave up 4 bases, with 16 bases separating them. CDR3 bases: TGCGCCAGCAGCCACCTTGCTGGGGTTAAGTACAATGAGCAGTTCTTC. This encodes CASSHLAGVKYNEQFF.